One sample yielded the 19 T cell receptor beta chains listed below, sequenced in a study of T cell repertoires in cytomegalovirus infection. A single record per CDR3 protein comes from TCRdb applying MiXCR to the reads. The sample lists about 920,000 distinct CDR3 sequences; 31% were seen once. These receptors are not linked to any known antigen. This sample comprised cultured CD8+ T cells from PBMCs, obtained from culture after CMV antigen stimulation. These receptors were taken from a human donor in good health (CMV status not recorded). Some clones in this sample may be carry-over from other donors' samples.

This clonotype was observed a few times. This chain links TRBV10-2 with TRBJ1-6; tentatively, D is TRBD1 (6 bases). The ends were cut back, 3 bases at V and 5 bases at J, with 17 bases in the middle. The CDR3 is 17 residues long. Germline lookup yields CDR1 WSHSY and CDR2 SAAADI. CDR3 in amino acids: CASSDPWGQGDNSPLHF. The DNA for the CDR3 is TGCGCCAGCAGTGACCCGTGGGGGCAGGGTGATAATTCACCCCTCCACTTT.

Many counts were recorded for this clonotype. The chain joins TRBV7-9 to TRBJ2-7; 8 bases match TRBD2. Germline V gene sequence: CDR1 SEHNR, CDR2 FQNEAQ (reference sequence). V dropped 4 bases and J dropped 2; count of bases not matched to a gene: 10. This CDR3 has 16 amino acids. As DNA, the CDR3 is TGTGCCAGCAGCTCTTCCAGCGGGGGCCCCCCCTACGAGCAGTACGTC. This gives the protein CASSSSSGGPPYEQYV.

The rearrangement joins TRBV27 to TRBJ2-7, with a weak D call TRBD1 (6 bases). The V and J ends lost 2 bases and 5 bases respectively, with 16 bases between them. Germline-derived CDR1 and CDR2 are MNHEY and SMNVEV (reference sequence). The CDR3 sequence is 15 residues long. In nucleotides, the CDR3 is TGTGCCAGCAGTTTAAATTTACAGGGTTTCGACGAGCAGTACGTC. Encoded protein: CASSLNLQGFDEQYV.

The J gene is TRBJ1-1, the V gene TRBV2, with D hard to call. Germline V CDR1 and CDR2: SNHLY, FYNNEI. This CDR3 is 11 amino acids long. CDR3 sequence reads: CAEAGGSEAFF. The CDR3 coding sequence is TGTGCAGAGGCGGGTGGGTCTGAAGCTTTCTTT.

This clonotype appeared a few times. The chain combines TRBV6-1 with TRBJ2-2, with D possibly called TRBD1 or TRBD2 (6 bases each). CDR1 is MNHNS and CDR2 is SASEGT in the germline V gene. V lost 5 bases to trimming and J lost 4 bases, with 14 bases between them. The CDR3 loop spans 15 amino acids. The CDR3 DNA reads as TGTGCCAGCAGTTATACTGGAGGGGGCACCGGGGAGCTGTTTTTT. It specifies CASSYTGGGTGELFF.

This clonotype was detected only a few times. The J gene is TRBJ2-1, the V gene TRBV24-1, with TRBD2 identical over 8 bases. The CDR3 has 16 amino acids. The V gene end was trimmed by 3 bases and the J gene end by 6 bases; junction bases not matched to a gene: 9. Germline loops: CDR1 KGHDR, CDR2 SFDVKD. The CDR3 bases are TGTGCCACCAGTGATCCCCGGACTAGCCCGTTCAATGAGCAGTTCTTC. Residues: CATSDPRTSPFNEQFF.

This rearrangement joins TRBV25-1 to TRBJ1-6; 9 bases agree with TRBD1. The germline V gene has CDR1 MGHDK and CDR2 SYGVNS. CDR3 length: 16 residues. With V trimmed by 6 bases and J by 3 bases, 6 bases remained unmatched. The CDR3 sequence is CASRDRGTRYNSPLHF. In DNA, the CDR3 is TGTGCCAGCAGAGACAGGGGGACCCGCTATAATTCACCCCTCCACTTT.

This clonotype has at least ten counts. The chain links TRBV7-6 to TRBJ1-1, with no clear D. Looked up from germline, CDR1 is SGHVS and CDR2 is FNYEAQ. V lost 2 bases and J lost 3, with 7 bases in between. The CDR3 consists of 13 residues. CDR3 sequence (DNA): TGTGCCAGCAGCTTATGGAGGGACACTGAAGCTTTCTTT. Encoded protein: CASSLWRDTEAFF.

The chain has TRBV12-3 or TRBV12-4 and TRBJ2-3, with D perhaps matching TRBD2 (7 bases). The CDR3 consists of 16 residues. Trimming pared 1 base from V and 5 bases from J, leaving 16 bases between. In DNA form, the CDR3 reads TGTGCCAGCAGTTTAGGGGGTGGGGGGGCCGAAGATACGCAGTATTTT. Protein product: CASSLGGGGAEDTQYF.

The chain uses TRBV27 and TRBJ2-1; D might be TRBD1 or TRBD2, each matching 5 bases. Trimming took off 2 bases at V and 10 bases at J, with 15 bases between the two ends. Germline-derived CDR1 and CDR2 are MNHEY and SMNVEV (reference sequence). The length of the CDR3 is 14 residues. In nucleotides, the CDR3 is TGTGCCAGCAGTTTAGGGACCACCCGCGGAGAGCAGTTCTTC. Its translation is CASSLGTTRGEQFF.

This chain links TRBV7-9 with TRBJ1-1, with TRBD1 as a possible D gene (6 bases). The CDR3 has 15 residues. V dropped 2 bases and J dropped 3 bases, with 13 bases sitting between them. Germline V gene data show CDR1 as SEHNR and CDR2 as FQNEAQ (reference sequence). The chain's CDR3 is CASSLLGAGDTEAFF. CDR3 sequence (DNA): TGTGCCAGCAGCTTATTGGGGGCCGGGGACACTGAAGCTTTCTTT.

This clonotype appeared a few times. The J gene is TRBJ1-2, the V gene TRBV6-2 or TRBV6-3; D ambiguous. The germline gives CDR1 MNHEY, CDR2 SVGEGT. CDR3 length: 14 amino acids. V was cut by 0 bases and J by 4 bases, with 9 bases left in between. The CDR3: CASSYSIPGYGYTF. The CDR3 DNA is TGTGCCAGCAGTTACTCGATACCTGGCTATGGCTACACCTTC.

This CDR3 is CASSFSGTEQFF. The CDR3 nucleotides are TGTGCCAGCAGTTTCTCCGGGACTGAGCAGTTCTTC. The V call is TRBV12-3 or TRBV12-4, the J call TRBJ2-1; D tentatively reads TRBD1 or TRBD2 (5 bases each). V was clipped by 3 bases and J by 9 bases, with 9 bases between them. This CDR3 is built from 12 residues.

This clonotype was found many times. This chain's CDR3 is CASSSPRDRRTDTQYF. The CDR3 DNA reads as TGTGCCAGCAGCTCACCCCGGGACCGTCGCACAGATACGCAGTATTTT. This sequence joins TRBV7-8 and TRBJ2-3; D assignment may be TRBD1 or TRBD2 (5 bases each). The V and J ends lost 4 bases and 1 base respectively, with 15 bases between them. The CDR3 is made up of 16 amino acids. Germline CDR1 is SGHVS and CDR2 is FQNEAQ.

In this sample, this clonotype turned up a few times. The chain is built from TRBV4-1 and TRBJ1-5, with D unresolved. Germline lookup yields CDR1 MGHRA and CDR2 YSYEKL. V was trimmed by 0 bases and J by 6 bases, leaving 12 bases between them. This CDR3 comprises 15 residues. The chain's CDR3 is CASSQDWTGAQPQHF. The CDR3 DNA reads TGCGCCAGCAGCCAAGATTGGACGGGTGCTCAGCCCCAGCATTTT.

The chain uses TRBV12-3 or TRBV12-4 and TRBJ1-4; D is unclear. V was pared by 7 bases and J by 8 bases, with 14 bases between. This CDR3 is 13 amino acids long. The CDR3 DNA follows: TGTGCCAGCACCCTATCGGGCTTCGAAAAACTGTTTTTT. This gives the protein CASTLSGFEKLFF.

J is TRBJ2-7 and V is TRBV6-1; possibly TRBD2 for D (6 bases). The V and J ends lost 2 bases and 2 bases respectively, with 13 bases between them. The CDR3 consists of 15 residues. Germline V gives CDR1 MNHNS, CDR2 SASEGT. DNA for the CDR3: TGTGCCAGCAGTGAAAGACTAGTGATCACCTACGAGCAGTACTTC. Protein: CASSERLVITYEQYF.

The genes are TRBV10-2 and TRBJ1-6, with 11 positions matching TRBD1. V was pared by 6 bases and J by 8 bases, with 9 bases of the junction left unmatched. The CDR3 contains 16 residues. Germline values: CDR1 WSHSY, CDR2 SAAADI. The CDR3 here is CASRHGQGAMDSPLHF. The CDR3 DNA follows: TGCGCCAGCAGACACGGACAGGGGGCGATGGATTCACCCCTCCACTTT.

This clonotype was seen a handful of times. The chain combines TRBV6-1 with TRBJ1-1, with D hard to call. The CDR3 loop spans 14 amino acids. Germline V gene data show CDR1 as MNHNS and CDR2 as SASEGT. V lost 4 bases and J lost 2, with 11 bases in between. The CDR3 spells CASSVELFNTEAFF. For the CDR3, the DNA is TGTGCCAGCAGTGTGGAACTTTTTAACACTGAAGCTTTCTTT.